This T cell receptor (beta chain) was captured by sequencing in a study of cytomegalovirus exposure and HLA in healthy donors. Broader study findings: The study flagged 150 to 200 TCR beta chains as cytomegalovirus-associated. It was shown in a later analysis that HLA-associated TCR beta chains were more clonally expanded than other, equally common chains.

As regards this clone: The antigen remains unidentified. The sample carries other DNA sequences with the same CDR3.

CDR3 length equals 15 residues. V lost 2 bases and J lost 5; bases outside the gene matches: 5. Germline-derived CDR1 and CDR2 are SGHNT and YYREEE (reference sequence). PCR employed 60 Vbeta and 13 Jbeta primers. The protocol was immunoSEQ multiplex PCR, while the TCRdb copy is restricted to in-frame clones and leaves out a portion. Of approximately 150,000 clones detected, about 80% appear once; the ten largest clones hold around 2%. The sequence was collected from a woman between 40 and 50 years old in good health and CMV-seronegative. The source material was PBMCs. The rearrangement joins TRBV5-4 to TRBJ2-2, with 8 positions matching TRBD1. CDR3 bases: TGTGCCAGCAGCTTAGACAGGGGCTGGACCGGGGAGCTGTTTTTT. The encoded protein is CASSLDRGWTGELFF.